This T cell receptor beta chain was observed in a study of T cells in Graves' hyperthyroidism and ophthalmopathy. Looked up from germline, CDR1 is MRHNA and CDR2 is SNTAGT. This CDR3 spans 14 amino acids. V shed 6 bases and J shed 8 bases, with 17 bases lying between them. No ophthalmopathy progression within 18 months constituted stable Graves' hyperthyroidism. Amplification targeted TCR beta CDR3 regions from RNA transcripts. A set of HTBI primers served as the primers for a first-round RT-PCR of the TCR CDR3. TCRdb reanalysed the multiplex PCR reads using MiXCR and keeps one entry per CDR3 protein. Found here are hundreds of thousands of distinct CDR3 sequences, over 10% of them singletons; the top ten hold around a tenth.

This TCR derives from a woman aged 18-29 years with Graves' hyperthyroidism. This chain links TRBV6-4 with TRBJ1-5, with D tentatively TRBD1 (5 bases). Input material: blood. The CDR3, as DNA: TGTGCCAGCAGCCAGGGCGGGGGAGGGAAGCCCCAGCATTTT. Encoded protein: CASSQGGGGKPQHF.